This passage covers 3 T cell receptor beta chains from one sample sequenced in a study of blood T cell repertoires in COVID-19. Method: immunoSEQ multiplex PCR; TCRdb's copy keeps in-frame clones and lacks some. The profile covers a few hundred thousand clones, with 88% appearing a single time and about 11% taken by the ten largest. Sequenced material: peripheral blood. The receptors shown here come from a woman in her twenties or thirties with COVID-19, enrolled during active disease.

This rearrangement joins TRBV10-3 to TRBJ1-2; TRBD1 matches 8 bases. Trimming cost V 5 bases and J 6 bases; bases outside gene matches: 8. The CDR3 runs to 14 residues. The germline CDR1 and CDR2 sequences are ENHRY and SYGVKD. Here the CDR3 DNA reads TGTGCCATCAGTAGGGCAGGGGGCTTGGATGGCTACACCTTC. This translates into CAISRAGGLDGYTF.

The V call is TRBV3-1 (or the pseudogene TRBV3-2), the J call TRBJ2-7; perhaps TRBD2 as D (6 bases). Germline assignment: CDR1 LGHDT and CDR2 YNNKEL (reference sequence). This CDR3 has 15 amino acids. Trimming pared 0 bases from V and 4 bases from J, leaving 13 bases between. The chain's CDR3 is CASSQERLGPYEQYF. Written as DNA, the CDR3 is TGTGCCAGCAGCCAAGAAAGACTAGGGCCTTACGAGCAGTACTTC.

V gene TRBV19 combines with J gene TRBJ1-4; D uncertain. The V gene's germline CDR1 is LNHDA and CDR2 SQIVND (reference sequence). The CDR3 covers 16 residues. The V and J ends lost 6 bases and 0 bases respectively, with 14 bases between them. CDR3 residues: CASSTGISATNEKLFF. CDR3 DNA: TGTGCCAGTAGCACCGGGATCTCTGCAACTAATGAAAAACTGTTTTTT. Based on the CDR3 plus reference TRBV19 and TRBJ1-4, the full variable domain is DGGITQSPKYLFRKEGQNVTLSCEQNLNHDAMYWYRQDPGQGLRLIYYSQIVNDFQKGDIAEGYSVSREKKESFPLTVTSAQKNPTAFYLCASSTGISATNEKLFFGSGTQLSVL.